This T cell receptor (beta chain) was identified during a study of OX40 agonist ivuxolimab in advanced cancers. The overall study: The dose-escalation cohort was over 65% male, with a mean age of 60 years, ranging about 23 to 90. Participants could have had prior anti-PD-1, anti-PD-L1 or anti-CTLA-4 therapy, and approximately 40% had some.

The count of this clone is one. Its antigen is not identified. Germline V gene data show CDR1 as LNHNV and CDR2 as YYDKDF (reference sequence). J gave up 3 bases and V 4 bases, and 7 bases lay outside the gene matches. The CDR3 contains 17 residues. Profiling relied on immunoSEQ multiplex PCR, and the TCRdb table lists in-frame clones only, not all of them. The sample carries roughly 70,000 clones, approximately 90% recorded once. General study findings and limits: Individuals who were partial responders at 0.1-3.0 mg/kg had clonal expansion that ranked among the lowest. Some nonresponders additionally presented with little normalized T-cell clonal expansion.

The sequences come from CD4+ or CD8+ T cells sorted from blood, collected in a trial of the OX40 agonist ivuxolimab. J is TRBJ2-1 and V is TRBV15; 12 positions agree with TRBD2. This TCR was recovered from an adult with an advanced solid tumor such as melanoma, head and neck, liver or kidney cancer. CDR3 nucleotides: TGTGCCACCAGCAAGGAACTAGCGGGAGGAGTCTACAATGAGCAGTTCTTC. This encodes CATSKELAGGVYNEQFF.